One T cell receptor (beta chain) is described in this entry. Its target is not known. A single record per CDR3 protein comes from TCRdb applying MiXCR to the RT-PCR reads. The sample lists approximately 500,000 distinct CDR3 sequences; less than 25% were seen once. The sample belongs to a study of response to subunit inactivated influenza vaccine. Notes on the study in general: The authors suggested that few new T cells are recruited per seasonal influenza vaccination.

Trimming left V 4 bases short and J 5 bases short, with 6 bases between. The germline CDR1 and CDR2 sequences are SGHVS and FQNEAQ. CDR3 length: 12 amino acids. These data were also filed under a second study, of T cells expressing NK-cell markers. As that report states: As the method of synthesis, 5'RACE template switching with UMIs yielded TCR beta cDNA. An anti-gamma-delta TCR antibody restricted sorting to alpha-beta TCR T cells in several experiments. Among CD8+ T cells from six donors, dominant NKG2C+ clonotypes accounted for about 1.0-8%.

This TCR was sampled from a man in his fifties who received an inactivated influenza vaccine. The source was CD4+ T cells sorted from PBMCs, collected 12 days after vaccination. V usage is TRBV7-8 and J usage is TRBJ1-5; D is uncertain. Written as DNA, the CDR3 is TGTGCCAGCAGCTGGCAGGATCAGCCCCAGCATTTT. Encoded protein: CASSWQDQPQHF.